This is a list of T cell receptor beta chains from one sample in a study of blood T cells in healthy people across ages. TCRdb re-called the 5' RACE reads with MiXCR, one entry per CDR3 protein. The sample consists of around 1.5 million distinct CDR3 sequences, roughly a third of them appearing once. The sequencing sample was made of blood. These receptors all come from a woman in her 30s in good health. CDR3s include the opening cysteine and the closing phenylalanine or tryptophan. The D gene is left open where the match is weak. Size is omitted from some rows. Given values are once, few, many or a class for expanded clones.

abundance: .; d_gene: TRBD1; j_gene: TRBJ1-1; v_gene: TRBV7-9; len: 19; CDR3nt: TGTGCCAGCAGCCAGAAAAGCGACAGGGGGTTTACTATGAACACTGAAGCTTTCTTT; CDR3aa: CASSQKSDRGFTMNTEAFF
abundance: few; d_gene: .; j_gene: TRBJ2-6; v_gene: TRBV5-1; len: 17; CDR3nt: TGCGCCAGCAGCCTGAGGGGGACCGACTCTGGGGCCAACGTCCTGACTTTC; CDR3aa: CASSLRGTDSGANVLTF
abundance: few; d_gene: .; j_gene: TRBJ2-7; v_gene: TRBV2; len: 12; CDR3nt: TGTGCCAGCAGTGTGAGGAGAGACGAGCAGTACTTC; CDR3aa: CASSVRRDEQYF
abundance: few; d_gene: .; j_gene: TRBJ2-7; v_gene: TRBV6-1; len: 14; CDR3nt: TGTGCCAGCAGTGGGGGGGACAGAATGTACGAGCAGTACTTC; CDR3aa: CASSGGDRMYEQYF
abundance: .; d_gene: TRBD2; j_gene: TRBJ2-1; v_gene: TRBV9; len: 17; CDR3nt: TGTGCCAGCAGCGCCAACCGCCGGACTAGCGACTACAATGAGCAGTTCTTC; CDR3aa: CASSANRRTSDYNEQFF
abundance: few; d_gene: TRBD1; j_gene: TRBJ2-7; v_gene: TRBV4-1; len: 14; CDR3nt: TGCGCCAGCAGATCGGGACAGGGGGGCGACGAGCAGTACTTC; CDR3aa: CASRSGQGGDEQYF
abundance: few; d_gene: .; j_gene: TRBJ1-2; v_gene: TRBV5-1; len: 15; CDR3nt: TGCGCCAGCAGCTTGGGCCGGGGCCCGAACTATGGCTACACCTTC; CDR3aa: CASSLGRGPNYGYTF
abundance: few; d_gene: TRBD1; j_gene: TRBJ2-5; v_gene: TRBV12-3/TRBV12-4; len: 15; CDR3nt: TGTGCCAGCAGTTCCTGGACAGGGGGAGGCGAGACCCAGTACTTC; CDR3aa: CASSSWTGGGETQYF
abundance: .; d_gene: .; j_gene: TRBJ2-3; v_gene: TRBV7-2; len: 15; CDR3nt: TGTGCCAGCAGCCACACAGTCCTTCTGGAGGATACGCAGTATTTT; CDR3aa: CASSHTVLLEDTQYF
abundance: few; d_gene: .; j_gene: TRBJ2-7; v_gene: TRBV20-1; len: 12; CDR3nt: TGCAGTGCCTCCATCGCCCGGGGCGAGCAGTACTTC; CDR3aa: CSASIARGEQYF
abundance: .; d_gene: TRBD1; j_gene: TRBJ1-1; v_gene: TRBV29-1; len: 13; CDR3nt: TGCAGCGTTGCCGCGGGACAGCACACTGAAGCTTTCTTT; CDR3aa: CSVAAGQHTEAFF
abundance: .; d_gene: TRBD2; j_gene: TRBJ2-7; v_gene: TRBV7-2; len: 16; CDR3nt: TGTGCCAGCAGCTCACGGACTAGCGGGAAAGGCTACGAGCAGTACTTC; CDR3aa: CASSSRTSGKGYEQYF
abundance: .; d_gene: .; j_gene: TRBJ2-5; v_gene: TRBV7-9; len: 13; CDR3nt: TGTGCCAGCAGCGAAGACAGGCGTGAGACCCAGTACTTC; CDR3aa: CASSEDRRETQYF
abundance: .; d_gene: .; j_gene: TRBJ2-5; v_gene: TRBV20-1; len: 13; CDR3nt: TGCAGTGCTAGTAAATGGGCTGAAGAGACCCAGTACTTC; CDR3aa: CSASKWAEETQYF